The rows below give T cell receptor beta chains drawn from one sample of a study of identical twins. Each CDR3 protein is one row after TCRdb ran MiXCR on the 5' RACE reads. The data contain hundreds of thousands of distinct CDR3 sequences, about 24% of them singletons. The data also belong to a second study, concerning T cells expressing NK-cell markers.

The sequencing sample was made of CD4+ T cells sorted from blood. The receptors were gathered from a woman aged 18-29 years in good health. Both conserved end residues are part of each CDR3. Each record gives: D gene, J gene, V gene, clone size, CDR3 protein, CDR3 DNA. The D gene is left open where the match is weak. Clone sizes are given selectively: once, few, many, or a class where the clone is expanded.

.	TRBJ2-2	TRBV7-3	.	CASGELGPGELFF	TGTGCCAGCGGGGAGCTAGGCCCCGGGGAGCTGTTTTTT
TRBD2	TRBJ2-1	TRBV5-1	few	CASSLAGTSGRASNEQFF	TGCGCCAGCAGCTTGGCCGGGACTAGCGGGAGGGCCAGCAATGAGCAGTTCTTC
TRBD1	TRBJ2-2	TRBV25-1	few	CASTEAGGTGELFF	TGTGCCAGCACCGAAGCAGGGGGTACCGGGGAGCTGTTTTTT
TRBD1	TRBJ2-7	TRBV11-1	few	CASRPYRGTGGTSYEQYF	TGTGCCAGCAGACCCTACCGGGGGACAGGGGGGACCTCCTACGAGCAGTACTTC
TRBD2	TRBJ2-7	TRBV5-1	.	CASSAGLAGDEQYF	TGCGCCAGCAGCGCTGGACTAGCGGGAGACGAGCAGTACTTC
TRBD1	TRBJ1-5	TRBV12-3/TRBV12-4	.	CASRTGGQPQHF	TGTGCCAGCAGAACAGGGGGTCAGCCCCAGCATTTT
TRBD1	TRBJ2-1	TRBV29-1	.	CSVAGAGQGGDEQFF	TGCAGCGTTGCCGGAGCGGGACAGGGTGGCGATGAGCAGTTCTTC
.	TRBJ2-6	TRBV25-1	.	CASSESFGTGANVLTF	TGTGCCAGCAGTGAATCATTTGGAACTGGGGCCAACGTCCTGACTTTC
TRBD2	TRBJ2-7	TRBV20-1	.	CSASRSGRNYEQYF	TGCAGTGCTAGTCGTAGCGGGAGAAATTACGAGCAGTACTTC
.	TRBJ2-3	TRBV7-8	few	CASSLKGTTTSTDTQYF	TGTGCCAGCAGCTTAAAAGGGACAACAACTAGCACAGATACGCAGTATTTT
TRBD2	TRBJ2-2	TRBV10-3	.	CATRQGLAATGELFF	TGTGCCACCCGACAGGGACTAGCGGCTACCGGGGAGCTGTTTTTT
.	TRBJ2-5	TRBV20-1	.	CSARGGAGVEETQYF	TGCAGTGCTAGGGGGGGGGCGGGAGTCGAAGAGACCCAGTACTTC
TRBD2	TRBJ2-7	TRBV3-1	few	CASSTSRLAGISYEQYF	TGTGCCAGCAGTACTTCCCGACTAGCGGGGATATCCTACGAGCAGTACTTC
.	TRBJ1-3	TRBV12-3/TRBV12-4	.	CASTPSIIRNTIYF	TGTGCCAGCACCCCTTCCATAATACGAAACACCATATATTTT
.	TRBJ1-6	TRBV10-3	few	CAISESRTGNSPLHF	TGTGCCATCAGTGAGTCGAGGACTGGGAATTCACCCCTCCACTTT
.	TRBJ2-5	TRBV20-1	.	CSASTRQETQYF	TGCAGTGCCTCAACTAGACAAGAGACCCAGTACTTC
TRBD1	TRBJ2-5	TRBV18	.	CASSPWTGASETQYF	TGTGCCAGCTCTCCTTGGACAGGGGCCTCAGAGACCCAGTACTTC
.	TRBJ2-5	TRBV10-3	few	CAISESTWETQYF	TGTGCCATCAGTGAGTCGACTTGGGAGACCCAGTACTTC
TRBD1	TRBJ2-7	TRBV6-5	.	CASSYLTGEDYEQYF	TGTGCCAGCAGTTACCTGACAGGGGAAGACTACGAGCAGTACTTC
.	TRBJ2-3	TRBV12-3/TRBV12-4	few	CASSPGDSPRDPQYF	TGTGCCAGCAGTCCCGGAGACAGTCCGCGTGATCCGCAGTATTTT
.	TRBJ2-7	TRBV29-1	few	CSVEVKGEVFHEQYF	TGCAGCGTTGAAGTCAAGGGCGAAGTATTCCACGAGCAGTACTTC
TRBD2	TRBJ2-3	TRBV11-2	.	CASTERIAGGSRPDTQYF	TGTGCCAGCACCGAAAGGATCGCGGGCGGGAGCCGCCCAGATACGCAGTATTTT